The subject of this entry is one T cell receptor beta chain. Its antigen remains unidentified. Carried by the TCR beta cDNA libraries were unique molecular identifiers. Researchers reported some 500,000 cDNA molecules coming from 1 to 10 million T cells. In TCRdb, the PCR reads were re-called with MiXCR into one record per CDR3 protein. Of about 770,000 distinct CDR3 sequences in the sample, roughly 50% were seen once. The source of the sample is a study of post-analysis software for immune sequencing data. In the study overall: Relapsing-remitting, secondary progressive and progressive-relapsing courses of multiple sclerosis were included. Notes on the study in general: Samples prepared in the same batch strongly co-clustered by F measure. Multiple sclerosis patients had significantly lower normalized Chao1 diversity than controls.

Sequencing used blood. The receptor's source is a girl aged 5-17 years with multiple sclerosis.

CDR3 DNA: TGTGCCAGCAGCTTAGAGGGGGGGGAACCTTCACCCCTCCACTTT. The encoded protein is CASSLEGGEPSPLHF. This rearrangement joins TRBV11-3 to TRBJ1-6; D may be TRBD1 (5 bases). Deletions cut 0 bases from V and 9 bases from J, with 12 bases between. This CDR3 contains 15 residues. The germline gives CDR1 SGHNT, CDR2 YENEEA.